A single sample gave rise to the 15 T cell receptor beta chains below, sequenced in a study of Graves' ophthalmopathy and Graves' hyperthyroidism. Transcripts of RNA were the source for amplifying TCR beta CDR3 regions. After a first-round RT-PCR with HTBI primers, a second-round multiplex PCR was run. TCRdb re-analysed the multiplex PCR reads in MiXCR, keeping a single row per CDR3 protein. The profile shows approximately 210,000 distinct CDR3 sequences, roughly 27% of them singletons. Sequenced: peripheral blood. The origin of the receptors is a man aged 45 to 65 with Graves' ophthalmopathy.

This clonotype showed up many times. This sequence joins TRBV7-9 and TRBJ2-7, with 9 bases fitting TRBD2. The CDR3 is 15 amino acids. J lost 3 bases, V lost 5 bases, and 8 bases had no gene match. The germline CDR1 and CDR2 sequences are SEHNR and FQNEAQ (reference sequence). CDR3 DNA sequence: TGTGCCAGCAGCCCCCCACTAGCGGGCTTCTACGAGCAGTACTTC. Translating it yields CASSPPLAGFYEQYF.

This chain connects TRBV6-1 to TRBJ2-5; possible D gene TRBD2, 5 bases. CDR1 is MNHNS, CDR2 SASEGT, per germline. Trimming stripped 6 bases from V and 0 bases from J, with 8 bases between. The CDR3 spans 13 residues. CDR3 DNA sequence: TGTGCCAGCAGAAGGGAGTACCAAGAGACCCAGTACTTC. This encodes CASRREYQETQYF.

This clonotype has ten or more counts. CDR3 in DNA: TGTGCCAGCAGTTTTACTATGAACACTGAAGCTTTCTTT. Protein: CASSFTMNTEAFF. The chain couples TRBV28 to TRBJ1-1; D not resolved. V dropped 3 bases and J dropped 0 bases, with 5 bases sitting between them. The CDR3 covers 13 residues. Germline-derived CDR1 and CDR2 are MDHEN and SYDVKM.

This clonotype was recorded at least ten times. The chain couples TRBV6-5 to TRBJ1-1; the match to TRBD1 covers 8 bases. V trimming: 8 bases; J trimming: 0 bases; junction bases outside the gene matches: 5. The CDR3 covers 14 residues. Germline CDR1 is MNHEY and CDR2 is SVGAGI. Written as DNA, the CDR3 is TGTGCCAGCCACCCAGGGGGCATGAACACTGAAGCTTTCTTT. Residues: CASHPGGMNTEAFF.

V and J are TRBV28 and TRBJ1-1; D not certain. Germline CDR1 and CDR2: MDHEN and SYDVKM. The CDR3 is made up of 14 amino acids. V gave up 11 bases and J gave up 0 bases, with 16 bases separating them. Here the CDR3 reads CAGSAGSMNTEAFF. The CDR3 nucleotides are TGTGCCGGATCAGCCGGTTCTATGAACACTGAAGCTTTCTTT.

The table lists this clonotype with many counts. The chain carries TRBV6-2 or TRBV6-3 and TRBJ2-7; TRBD2 matches 15 bases. The germline V gene has CDR1 MNHEY and CDR2 SVGEGT. This CDR3 comprises 15 residues. V trimming: 6 bases; J trimming: 7 bases; junction bases outside the gene matches: 7. CDR3 DNA: TGTGCCAGCAGCCGTGGACTAGCGGGAGGGAGAGAGCAGTACTTC. Encoded protein: CASSRGLAGGREQYF.

This clonotype was recorded many times. The chain links TRBV28 to TRBJ2-5; possibly TRBD1 for D (6 bases). Trimming cost V 5 bases and J 1 base, with 17 bases left between them. The CDR3 consists of 16 residues. CDR1 and CDR2 (germline): MDHEN, SYDVKM. DNA of the CDR3: TGTGCCAGCAGTCTTTCGCGGACAGTATCCCAAGAGACCCAGTACTTC. Encoded protein: CASSLSRTVSQETQYF.

The sample holds many counts of this clonotype. The CDR3 nucleotides are TGTGCCAGTAACAGGGGGTCGAACACTGAAGCTTTCTTT. This gives the protein CASNRGSNTEAFF. V gene TRBV19 combines with J gene TRBJ1-1, with 8 bases matching TRBD1. There are 13 residues in the CDR3. J was trimmed by 1 base and V by 7 bases; bases with no gene match: 2. Germline CDR1 and CDR2: LNHDA and SQIVND (reference sequence).

This chain joins TRBV11-2 and TRBJ2-7; TRBD2 matches at 12 bases. Trimming cost V 1 base and J 1 base; bases outside gene matches: 2. Per the germline V gene, CDR1 is SGHAT and CDR2 is FQNNGV. This CDR3 has 16 residues. The CDR3 reads CASSLGTSGRSYEQYF. In nucleotides, the CDR3 is TGTGCCAGCAGCTTAGGTACTAGCGGGAGGTCCTACGAGCAGTACTTC.

This chain connects TRBV11-1 to TRBJ1-5; 11 nucleotides line up with TRBD1. Looked up from germline, CDR1 is SGHAT and CDR2 is FQDESV (reference sequence). The CDR3 consists of 16 residues. The J segment lost 0 bases and the V segment lost 5 bases, leaving 3 bases of the junction unmatched. For the CDR3, the DNA is TGTGCCAGCAGCGCGGGACAGGGGGATAGCAATCAGCCCCAGCATTTT. Translating it yields CASSAGQGDSNQPQHF.

This clonotype showed up many times. CDR3 amino acids: CASSLAGRDYEQYF. The CDR3 region has the DNA TGTGCCAGCAGCCTAGCGGGAAGGGACTACGAGCAGTACTTC. The chain links TRBV7-3 to TRBJ2-7; 9 bases fit TRBD2. The CDR3 totals 14 residues. Germline V CDR1 and CDR2: SGHTA, FQGTGA. Unmatched junction bases numbered 5, after V lost 5 bases and J lost 3 bases.

There are many counts of this clonotype. A single base separates this from a much larger clone, so it may be a read error. V gene TRBV7-3 combines with J gene TRBJ2-7; 8 bases line up with TRBD2. Germline V gene lookup returns CDR1 SGHTA and CDR2 FQGTGA. This CDR3 is 17 amino acids long. The ends lost 1 base at V and 2 bases at J; junction bases unmatched: 10. CDR3 in amino acids: CASSLNPSGPFPYEQYF. CDR3 bases: TGTGCCAGCAGCTTAAATCCTAGCGGGCCATTCCCCTACGAGCAGTACTTC.

This clonotype has at least ten counts. The chain joins TRBV27 to TRBJ2-6, with a tentative D call TRBD1 (6 bases). V was clipped by 2 bases and J by 5 bases, with 10 bases between them. The CDR3 loop spans 15 amino acids. Germline V gene lookup returns CDR1 MNHEY and CDR2 SMNVEV (reference sequence). In DNA form, the CDR3 reads TGTGCCAGCAGTTTACAGGGGACCCGGGCCAACGTCCTGACTTTC. Its protein is CASSLQGTRANVLTF.

This clonotype was counted at least ten times. The chain is built from TRBV30 and TRBJ1-1; D is possibly TRBD1 (5 bases). The V end lost 1 base, the J end lost 4 bases, and 13 bases lay between the germline ends. The V gene's germline CDR1 is GTSNPN and CDR2 SVGIG (reference sequence). The CDR3 runs 14 residues. CDR3 sequence: CAWSGTRVVTEAFF. For the CDR3, the DNA is TGTGCCTGGAGTGGGACCAGGGTAGTCACTGAAGCTTTCTTT.

Many counts were recorded for this clonotype. The chain links TRBV28 to TRBJ1-1; no clear D gene. The CDR3 runs 12 residues. In germline, CDR1 is MDHEN, CDR2 SYDVKM. V lost 5 bases and J 0 bases, leaving 4 bases between the germline ends. CDR3 loop: CASSKVNTEAFF. The DNA of the CDR3 is TGTGCCAGCAGTAAAGTGAACACTGAAGCTTTCTTT.